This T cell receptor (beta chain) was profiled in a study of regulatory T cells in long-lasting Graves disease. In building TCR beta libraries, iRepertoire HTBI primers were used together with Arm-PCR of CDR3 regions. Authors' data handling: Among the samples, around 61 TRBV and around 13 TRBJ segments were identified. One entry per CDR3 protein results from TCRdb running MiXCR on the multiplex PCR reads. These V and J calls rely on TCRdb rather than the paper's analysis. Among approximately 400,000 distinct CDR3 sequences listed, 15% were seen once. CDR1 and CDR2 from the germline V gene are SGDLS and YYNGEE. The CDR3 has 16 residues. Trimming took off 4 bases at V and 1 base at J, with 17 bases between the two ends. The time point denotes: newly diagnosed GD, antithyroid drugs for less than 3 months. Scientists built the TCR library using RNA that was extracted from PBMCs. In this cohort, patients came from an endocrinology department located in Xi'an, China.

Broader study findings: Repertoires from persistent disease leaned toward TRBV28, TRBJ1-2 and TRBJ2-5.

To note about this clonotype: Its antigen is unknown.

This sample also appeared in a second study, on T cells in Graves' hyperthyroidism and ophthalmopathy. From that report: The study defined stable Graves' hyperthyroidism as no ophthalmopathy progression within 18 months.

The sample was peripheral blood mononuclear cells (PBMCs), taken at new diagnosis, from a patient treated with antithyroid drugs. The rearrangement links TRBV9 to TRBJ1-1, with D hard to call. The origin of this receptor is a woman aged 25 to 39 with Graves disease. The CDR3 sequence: CASSPYARAGNTEAFF. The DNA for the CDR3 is TGTGCCAGCAGCCCATATGCGAGGGCCGGGAACACTGAAGCTTTCTTT.